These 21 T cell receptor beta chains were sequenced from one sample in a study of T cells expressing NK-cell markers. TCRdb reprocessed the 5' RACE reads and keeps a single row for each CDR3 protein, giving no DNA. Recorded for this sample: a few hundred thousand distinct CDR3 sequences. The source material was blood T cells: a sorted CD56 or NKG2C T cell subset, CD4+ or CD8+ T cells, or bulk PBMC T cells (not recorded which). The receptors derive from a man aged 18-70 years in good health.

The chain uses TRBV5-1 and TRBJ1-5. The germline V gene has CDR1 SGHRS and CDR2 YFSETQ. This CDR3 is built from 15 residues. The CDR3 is CASSEGLVGNQPQHF.

This CDR3 is CASSYSRLATIETQYF. The J gene is TRBJ2-5, the V gene TRBV6-2 or TRBV6-3; TCRdb returns TRBD2, unconfirmable since there is no DNA. The CDR3 sequence is 16 residues long. The germline CDR1 and CDR2 sequences are MNHEY and SVGEGT.

The chain's CDR3 is CSGSGDRGNTEAFF. The V gene is TRBV20-1, the J gene TRBJ1-1; TCRdb's D call, TRBD1, is unchecked because there is no DNA. This CDR3 comprises 14 residues. CDR1 is DFQATT and CDR2 is SNEGSKA in the germline V gene (reference sequence).

The chain's CDR3 is CASSLSPGGVNQPQHF. The chain is built from TRBV7-8 and TRBJ1-5; there is no DNA to check the TCRdb D call of TRBD1. In germline, CDR1 is SGHVS, CDR2 FQNEAQ. The CDR3 totals 16 residues.

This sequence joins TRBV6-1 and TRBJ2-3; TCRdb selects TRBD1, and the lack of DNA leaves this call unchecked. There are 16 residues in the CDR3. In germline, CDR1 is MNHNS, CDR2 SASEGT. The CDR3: CASSRQGALSTDTQYF.

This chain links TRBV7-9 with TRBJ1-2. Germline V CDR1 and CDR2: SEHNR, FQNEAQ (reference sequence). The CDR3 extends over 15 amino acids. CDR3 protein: CASSLAGGKSDGYTF.

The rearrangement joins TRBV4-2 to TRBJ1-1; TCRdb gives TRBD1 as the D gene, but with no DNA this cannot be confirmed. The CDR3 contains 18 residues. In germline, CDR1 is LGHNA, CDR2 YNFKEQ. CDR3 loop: CASSQYLPGQGGDTEAFF.

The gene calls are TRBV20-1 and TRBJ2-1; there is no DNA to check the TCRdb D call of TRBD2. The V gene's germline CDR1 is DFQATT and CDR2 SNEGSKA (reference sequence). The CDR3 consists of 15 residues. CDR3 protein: CSARDTGLAYNEQFF.

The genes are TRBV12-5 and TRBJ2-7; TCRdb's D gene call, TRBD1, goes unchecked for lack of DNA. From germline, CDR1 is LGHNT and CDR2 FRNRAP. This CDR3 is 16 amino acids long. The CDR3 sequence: CARDPLRDKNPYEQYF.

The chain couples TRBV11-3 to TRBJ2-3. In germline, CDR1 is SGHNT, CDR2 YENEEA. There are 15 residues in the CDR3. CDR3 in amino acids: CASSLGSVPTDTQYF.

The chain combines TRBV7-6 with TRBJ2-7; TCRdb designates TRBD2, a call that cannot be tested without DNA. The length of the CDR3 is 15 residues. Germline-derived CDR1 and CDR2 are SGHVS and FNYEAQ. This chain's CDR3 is CASSLAPSGDYEQYF.

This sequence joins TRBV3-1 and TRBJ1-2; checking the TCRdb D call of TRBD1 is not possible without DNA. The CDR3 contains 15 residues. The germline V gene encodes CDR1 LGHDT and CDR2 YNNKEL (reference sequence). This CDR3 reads CASTRGQGVNYGYTF.

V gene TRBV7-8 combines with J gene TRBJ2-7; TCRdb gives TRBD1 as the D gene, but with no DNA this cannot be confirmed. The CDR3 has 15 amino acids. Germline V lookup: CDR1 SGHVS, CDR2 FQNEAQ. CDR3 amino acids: CASSLRRDRYYEQYF.

CDR3 residues: CASSPPRREPYEQYF. This rearrangement joins TRBV21-1 to TRBJ2-7; TCRdb indicates TRBD2, and absent DNA this call remains unverified. TRBV21-1 is an annotated pseudogene. This CDR3 is built from 15 residues.

The CDR3: CSVGKQERGIQYF. The chain has TRBV29-1 and TRBJ2-4; absent DNA, TCRdb's TRBD2 call cannot be checked. This CDR3 contains 13 residues. The germline CDR1 and CDR2 sequences are SQVTM and ANQGSEA.

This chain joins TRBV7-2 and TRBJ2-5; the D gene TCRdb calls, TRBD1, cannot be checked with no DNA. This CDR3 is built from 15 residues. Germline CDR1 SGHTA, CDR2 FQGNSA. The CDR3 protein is CASSRSGQGWETQYF.

The CDR3 spells CASSPTRPTYEQYF. V usage is TRBV14 and J usage is TRBJ2-7. Germline CDR1 reads SGHDN; CDR2 reads FVKESK. The CDR3 loop spans 14 amino acids.

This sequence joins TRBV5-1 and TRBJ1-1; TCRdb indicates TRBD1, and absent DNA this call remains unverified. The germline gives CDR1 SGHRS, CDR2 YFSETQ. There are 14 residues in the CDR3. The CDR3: CASSIRGANTEAFF.

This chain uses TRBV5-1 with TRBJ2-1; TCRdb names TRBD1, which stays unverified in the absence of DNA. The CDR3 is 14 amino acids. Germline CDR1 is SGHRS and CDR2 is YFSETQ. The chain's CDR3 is CASSRLGGFNEQFF.

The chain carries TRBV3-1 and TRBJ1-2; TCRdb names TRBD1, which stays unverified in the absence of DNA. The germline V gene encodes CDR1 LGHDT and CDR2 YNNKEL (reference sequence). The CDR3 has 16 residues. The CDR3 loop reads CASSPGVRTLDYGYTF. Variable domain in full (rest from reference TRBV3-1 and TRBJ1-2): DTAVSQTPKYLVTQMGNDKSIKCEQNLGHDTMYWYKQDSKKFLKIMFSYNNKELIINETVPNRFSPKSPDKAHLNLHINSLELGDSAVYFCASSPGVRTLDYGYTFGSGTRLTVV.

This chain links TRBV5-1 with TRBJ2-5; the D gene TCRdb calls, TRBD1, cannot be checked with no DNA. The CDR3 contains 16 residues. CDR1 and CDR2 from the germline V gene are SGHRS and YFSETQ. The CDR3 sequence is CASSWSRDPSEETQYF.